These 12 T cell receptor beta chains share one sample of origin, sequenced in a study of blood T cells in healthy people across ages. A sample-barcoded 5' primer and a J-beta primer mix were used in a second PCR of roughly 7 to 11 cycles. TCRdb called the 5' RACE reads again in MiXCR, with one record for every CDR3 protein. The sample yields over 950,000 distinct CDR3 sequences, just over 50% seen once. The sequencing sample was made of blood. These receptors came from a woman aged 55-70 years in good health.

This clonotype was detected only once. CDR3 amino acids: CSAIQGENGYTF. The CDR3 DNA reads TGCAGTGCCATACAGGGGGAGAATGGCTACACCTTC. V is TRBV20-1 and J is TRBJ1-2, with 8 bases matching TRBD1. Germline-derived CDR1 and CDR2 are DFQATT and SNEGSKA (reference sequence). The CDR3 runs 12 residues. With V trimmed by 6 bases and J by 6 bases, 6 bases remained unmatched.

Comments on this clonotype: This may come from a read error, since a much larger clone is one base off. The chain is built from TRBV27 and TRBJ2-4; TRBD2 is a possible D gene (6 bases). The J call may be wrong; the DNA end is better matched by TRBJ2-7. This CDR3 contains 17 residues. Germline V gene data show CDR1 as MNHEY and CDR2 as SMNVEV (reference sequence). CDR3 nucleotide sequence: TGTGCCAGCAGTCCAAGCCAGCAGCAGGGACTCTTCCACGAGCAGTACTTC. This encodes CASSPSQQQGLFHEQYF.

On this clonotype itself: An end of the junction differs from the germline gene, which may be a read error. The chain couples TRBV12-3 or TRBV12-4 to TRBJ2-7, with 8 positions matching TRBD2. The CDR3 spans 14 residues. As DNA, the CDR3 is TGTACCAGCACCTTAGCGGGGTCCTCCTACGAGCAGTACTTC. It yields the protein CTSTLAGSSYEQYF.

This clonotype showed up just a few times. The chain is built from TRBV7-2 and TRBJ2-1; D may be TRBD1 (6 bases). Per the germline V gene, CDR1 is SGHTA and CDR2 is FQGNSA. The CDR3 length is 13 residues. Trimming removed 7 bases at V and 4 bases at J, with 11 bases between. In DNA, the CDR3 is TGTGCCAGCAACAAGGACAGATACAATGAGCAGTTCTTC. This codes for CASNKDRYNEQFF.

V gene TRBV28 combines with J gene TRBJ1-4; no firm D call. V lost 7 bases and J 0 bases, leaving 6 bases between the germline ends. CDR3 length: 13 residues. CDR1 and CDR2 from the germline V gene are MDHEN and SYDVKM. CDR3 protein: CASKLSTNEKLFF. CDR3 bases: TGTGCCAGCAAACTGTCAACTAATGAAAAACTGTTTTTT.

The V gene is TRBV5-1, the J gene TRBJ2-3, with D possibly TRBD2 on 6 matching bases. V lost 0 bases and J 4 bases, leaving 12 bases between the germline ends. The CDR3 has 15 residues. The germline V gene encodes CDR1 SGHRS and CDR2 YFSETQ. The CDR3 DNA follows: TGCGCCAGCAGCTTGGCCGGCGGGGCAGCAGATACGCAGTATTTT. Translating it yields CASSLAGGAADTQYF.

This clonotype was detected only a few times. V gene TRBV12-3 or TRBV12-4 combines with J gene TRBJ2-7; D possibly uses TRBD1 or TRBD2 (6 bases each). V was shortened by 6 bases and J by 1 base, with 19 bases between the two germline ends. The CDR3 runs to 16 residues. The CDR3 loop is CASSRGLGLASYEQYF. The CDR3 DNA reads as TGTGCCAGCAGCAGGGGTTTGGGGCTAGCGTCCTACGAGCAGTACTTC.

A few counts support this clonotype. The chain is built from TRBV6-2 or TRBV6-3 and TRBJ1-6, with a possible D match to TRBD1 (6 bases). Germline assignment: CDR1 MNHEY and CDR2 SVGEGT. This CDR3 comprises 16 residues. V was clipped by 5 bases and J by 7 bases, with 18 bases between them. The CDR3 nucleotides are TGTGCCAGCAGTCTCCCTTCGTCGGGGGCGAATTCACCCCTCCACTTT. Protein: CASSLPSSGANSPLHF.

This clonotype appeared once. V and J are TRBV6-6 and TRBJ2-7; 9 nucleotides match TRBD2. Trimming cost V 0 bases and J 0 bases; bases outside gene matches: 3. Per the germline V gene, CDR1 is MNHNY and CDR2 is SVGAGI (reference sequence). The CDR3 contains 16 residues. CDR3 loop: CASSYSSGRHSYEQYF. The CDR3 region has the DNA TGTGCCAGCAGTTACTCTAGCGGGAGACACTCCTACGAGCAGTACTTC.

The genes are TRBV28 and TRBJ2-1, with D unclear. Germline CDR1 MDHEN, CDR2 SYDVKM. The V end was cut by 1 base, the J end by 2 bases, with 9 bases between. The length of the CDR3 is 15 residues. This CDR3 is CASSLLFRAYNEQFF. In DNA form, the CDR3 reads TGTGCCAGCAGTTTATTGTTTAGGGCCTACAATGAGCAGTTCTTC.

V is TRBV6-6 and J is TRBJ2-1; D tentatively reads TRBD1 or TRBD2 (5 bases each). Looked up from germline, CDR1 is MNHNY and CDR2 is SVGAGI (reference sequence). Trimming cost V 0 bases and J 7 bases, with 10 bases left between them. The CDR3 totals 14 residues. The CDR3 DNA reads TGTGCCAGCAGTTACTCCTCGAGGGGAAATGAGCAGTTCTTC. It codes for CASSYSSRGNEQFF.

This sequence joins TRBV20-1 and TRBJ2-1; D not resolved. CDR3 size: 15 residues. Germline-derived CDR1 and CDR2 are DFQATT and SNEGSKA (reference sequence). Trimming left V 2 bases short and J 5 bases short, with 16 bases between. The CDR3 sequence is CSARSPHFGHNEQFF. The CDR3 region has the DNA TGCAGTGCTAGATCGCCCCATTTTGGTCACAATGAGCAGTTCTTC.